This entry features one T cell receptor beta chain sequence. The antigen is not known. This sample stems from a study of shared clonotypes between healthy human individuals. Overall study findings and caveats: What limited the represented genetic and exposure-history diversity was the small number of donors.

Method: immunoSEQ multiplex PCR; TCRdb's copy keeps in-frame clones and lacks some. The data contain a few million clones, around 90% of them seen just once; the ten biggest clones take up around 0.14%. The germline V gene has CDR1 SQVTM and CDR2 ANQGSEA. Trimming stripped 3 bases from V and 5 bases from J, with 8 bases between. CDR3 length: 11 residues. The chain uses TRBV29-1 and TRBJ2-7; TRBD1 might be the D (5 bases). The clonotype comes from a man younger than 30 in good health. Sequenced: naive CD4+ T cells sorted from blood. Regarding subset: CD45RA+ positively selected. The CDR3 protein is CSVDRANEQYF. The CDR3 DNA reads as TGCAGCGTTGACAGGGCCAACGAGCAGTACTTC.